The 5 T cell receptor beta chains given below trace back to one sample, sequenced in a study of blood T cell repertoires in COVID-19 (TCRdb year 2020). The library was produced with the immunoSEQ multiplex PCR assay. The source is immuneACCESS, and TCRdb retained only in-frame sequences with V and J called. Part of the clones is not carried over; for the studies checked, unresolved V genes explain less than half of this, and the remainder is unexplained. This sample is represented by about 56,000 clones; around 92% of them were singletons. In total, the top ten clones hold about 18% of the sample. Sequencing used peripheral blood. The receptors come from a human donor in a cohort sampled during active COVID-19.

This clone has just a few counts. The J gene is TRBJ1-1, the V gene TRBV6-5; D perhaps matches TRBD1 (5 bases). With 6 bases removed from V and 2 bases from J, the gap between germline ends came to 10 bases. This CDR3 is 13 amino acids long. Per the germline V gene, CDR1 is MNHEY and CDR2 is SVGAGI. The CDR3 DNA sequence: TGTGCCAGCAGGAGACAGCCTAACACTGAAGCTTTCTTT. Protein product: CASRRQPNTEAFF.

The chain links TRBV30 to TRBJ1-1; 10 nucleotides align to TRBD1. The CDR3 is made up of 14 amino acids. CDR1 GTSNPN and CDR2 SVGIG come from the germline V gene (reference sequence). Germline trimming cut 3 bases from V and 5 bases from J; bases unmatched to any gene: 6. The CDR3 loop is CAWREGDRGTEAFF. In DNA, the CDR3 is TGTGCCTGGAGAGAGGGGGACAGGGGAACTGAAGCTTTCTTT.

The chain is built from TRBV6-1 and TRBJ1-1; D remains unclear. The V end lost 1 base, the J end lost 0 bases, and 3 bases lay between the germline ends. The CDR3 length is 13 residues. The germline V gene encodes CDR1 MNHNS and CDR2 SASEGT. Written as DNA, the CDR3 is TGTGCCAGCAGTGAAGGGCTGAACACTGAAGCTTTCTTT. It codes for CASSEGLNTEAFF.

The rearrangement links TRBV18 to TRBJ2-6; no clear D. CDR3 length: 15 residues. V lost 4 bases and J 2 bases, leaving 9 bases between the germline ends. Germline CDR1 reads KGHSH; CDR2 reads LQKENI. The CDR3 DNA reads as TGTGCCAGCTCACTCCTCCCCGCTGGGGCCAACGTCCTGACTTTC. It codes for CASSLLPAGANVLTF.

CDR3 loop: CASSLQGSAYGYTF. The CDR3 region has the DNA TGTGCCAGCAGCTTACAGGGGAGCGCGTATGGCTACACCTTC. V is TRBV5-4 and J is TRBJ1-2; 7 bases line up with TRBD1. CDR3 length equals 14 residues. Germline values: CDR1 SGHNT, CDR2 YYREEE (reference sequence). J lost 5 bases, V lost 2 bases, and 6 bases had no gene match.